This TCR beta chain derives from a study of response to subunit inactivated influenza vaccine. This clonotype was observed a handful of times. Its target is not known. Study-wide points: Few additional T cells are recruited per seasonal influenza vaccination, authors suggested.

One entry per CDR3 protein, called by TCRdb with MiXCR from the RT-PCR reads. Of hundreds of thousands of distinct CDR3 sequences listed, roughly 9.8% are singletons. The CDR3 sequence is 14 residues long. Looked up from germline, CDR1 is DFQATT and CDR2 is SNEGSKA (reference sequence). V lost 2 bases, J lost 3 bases, and 14 bases lay in between. The chain couples TRBV20-1 to TRBJ2-7; perhaps D is TRBD1 or TRBD2 (5 bases each). The source material was PBMCs from blood, sampled around seven weeks after vaccination. This sequence was found in a man aged 50 to 59 who received an inactivated influenza vaccine. CDR3 sequence: CSARPGRMFYEQYF. The DNA of the CDR3 is TGCAGTGCTAGACCGGGACGGATGTTCTACGAGCAGTACTTC.